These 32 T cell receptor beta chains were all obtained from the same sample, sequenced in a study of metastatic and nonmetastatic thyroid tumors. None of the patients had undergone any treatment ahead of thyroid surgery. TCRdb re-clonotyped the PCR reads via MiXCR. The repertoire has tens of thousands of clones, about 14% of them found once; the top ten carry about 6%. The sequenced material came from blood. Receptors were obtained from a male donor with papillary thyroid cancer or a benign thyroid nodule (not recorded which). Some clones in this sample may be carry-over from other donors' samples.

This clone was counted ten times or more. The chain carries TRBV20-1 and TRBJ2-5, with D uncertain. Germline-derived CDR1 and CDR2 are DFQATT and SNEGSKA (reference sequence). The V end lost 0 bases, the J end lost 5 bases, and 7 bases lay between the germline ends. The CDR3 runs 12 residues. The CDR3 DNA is TGCAGTGCTAGAGATCCCAGCGAGACCCAGTACTTC. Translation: CSARDPSETQYF.

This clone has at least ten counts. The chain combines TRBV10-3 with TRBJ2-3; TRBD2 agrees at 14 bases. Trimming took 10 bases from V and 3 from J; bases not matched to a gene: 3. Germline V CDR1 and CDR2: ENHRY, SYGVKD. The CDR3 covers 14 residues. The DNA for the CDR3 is TGTGCCACGGGGACTAGCGGGAGAACAGATACGCAGTATTTT. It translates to CATGTSGRTDTQYF.

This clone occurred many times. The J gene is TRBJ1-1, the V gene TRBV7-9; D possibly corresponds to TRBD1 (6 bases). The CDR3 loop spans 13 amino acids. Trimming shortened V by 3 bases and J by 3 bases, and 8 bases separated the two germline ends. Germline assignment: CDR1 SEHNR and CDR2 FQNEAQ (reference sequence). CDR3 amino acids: CASSFSGDTEAFF. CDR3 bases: TGTGCCAGCAGCTTCTCAGGGGACACTGAAGCTTTCTTT.

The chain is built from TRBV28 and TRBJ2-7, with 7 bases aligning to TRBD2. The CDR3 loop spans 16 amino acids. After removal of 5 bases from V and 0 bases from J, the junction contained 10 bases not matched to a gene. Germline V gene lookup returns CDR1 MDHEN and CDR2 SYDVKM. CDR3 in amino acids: CASSGRGSIVSYEQYF. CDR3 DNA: TGTGCCAGCAGTGGGCGCGGGAGCATTGTCTCCTACGAGCAGTACTTC.

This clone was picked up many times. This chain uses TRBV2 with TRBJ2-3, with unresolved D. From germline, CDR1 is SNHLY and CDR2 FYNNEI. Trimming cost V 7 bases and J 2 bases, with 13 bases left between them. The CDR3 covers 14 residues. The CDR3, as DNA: TGTGCCAGCATCTTACAGCTAGACACAGATACGCAGTATTTT. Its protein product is CASILQLDTDTQYF.

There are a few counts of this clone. CDR3 region: CASSYGRGGELFF. CDR3 coding DNA: TGTGCCAGCAGTTATGGACGGGGGGGGGAGCTGTTTTTT. The chain links TRBV6-6 to TRBJ2-2, with D possibly matching TRBD2 (6 bases). Germline assignment: CDR1 MNHNY and CDR2 SVGAGI (reference sequence). Trimming took off 3 bases at V and 8 bases at J, with 10 bases between the two ends. The CDR3 sequence is 13 residues long.

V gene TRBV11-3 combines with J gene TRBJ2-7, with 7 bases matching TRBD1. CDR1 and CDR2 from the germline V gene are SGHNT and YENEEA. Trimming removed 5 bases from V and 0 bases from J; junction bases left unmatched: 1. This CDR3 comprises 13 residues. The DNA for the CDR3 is TGTGCCAGCAGCGGGGACAGCTCCTACGAGCAGTACTTC. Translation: CASSGDSSYEQYF.

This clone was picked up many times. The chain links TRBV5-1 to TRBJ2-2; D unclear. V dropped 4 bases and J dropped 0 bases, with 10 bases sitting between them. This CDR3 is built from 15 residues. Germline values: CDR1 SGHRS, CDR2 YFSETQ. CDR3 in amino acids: CASSLDLSNTGELFF. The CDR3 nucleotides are TGCGCCAGCAGCCTGGACCTTTCGAACACCGGGGAGCTGTTTTTT.

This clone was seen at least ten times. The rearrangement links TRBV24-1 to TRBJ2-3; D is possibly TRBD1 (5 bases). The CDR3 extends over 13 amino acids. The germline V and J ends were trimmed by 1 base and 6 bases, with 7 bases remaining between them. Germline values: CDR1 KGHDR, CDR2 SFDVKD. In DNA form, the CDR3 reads TGTGCCACCAGTGATTTAGGGGTGGATACGCAGTATTTT. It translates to CATSDLGVDTQYF.

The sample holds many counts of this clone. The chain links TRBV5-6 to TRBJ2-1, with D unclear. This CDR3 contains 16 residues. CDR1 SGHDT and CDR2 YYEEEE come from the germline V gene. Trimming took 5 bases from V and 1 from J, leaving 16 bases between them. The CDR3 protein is CASRVYAGASYNEQFF. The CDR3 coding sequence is TGTGCCAGCAGGGTGTACGCAGGCGCGTCCTACAATGAGCAGTTCTTC.

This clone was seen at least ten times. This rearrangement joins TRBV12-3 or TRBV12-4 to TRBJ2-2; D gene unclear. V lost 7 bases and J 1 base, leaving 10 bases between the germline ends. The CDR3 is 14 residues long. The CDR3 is CASKLTKNTGELFF. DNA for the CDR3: TGTGCCAGCAAACTAACCAAGAACACCGGGGAGCTGTTTTTT.

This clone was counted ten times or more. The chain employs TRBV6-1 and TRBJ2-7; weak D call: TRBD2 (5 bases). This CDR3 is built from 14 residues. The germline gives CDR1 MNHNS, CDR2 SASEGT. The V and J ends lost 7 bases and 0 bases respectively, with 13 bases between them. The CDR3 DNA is TGTGCCAGCAAGGTCCAGCGGAACTCCTACGAGCAGTACGTC. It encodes CASKVQRNSYEQYV.

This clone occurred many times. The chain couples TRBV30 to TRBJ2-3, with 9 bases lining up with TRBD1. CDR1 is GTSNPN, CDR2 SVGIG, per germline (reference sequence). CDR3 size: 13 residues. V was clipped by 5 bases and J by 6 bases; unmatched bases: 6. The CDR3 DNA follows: TGTGCCTGGGACAGGGGGGCGGCGGATACGCAGTATTTT. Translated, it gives CAWDRGAADTQYF.

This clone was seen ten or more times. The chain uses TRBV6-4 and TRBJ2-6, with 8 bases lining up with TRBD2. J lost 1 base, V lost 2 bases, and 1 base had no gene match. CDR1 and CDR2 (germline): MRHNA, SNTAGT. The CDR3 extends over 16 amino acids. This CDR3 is CASSDSGSSGANVLTF. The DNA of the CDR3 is TGTGCCAGCAGTGACAGCGGGAGTTCTGGGGCCAACGTCCTGACTTTC.

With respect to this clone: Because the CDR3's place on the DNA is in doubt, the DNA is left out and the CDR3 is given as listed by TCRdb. CDR3: CASSVGKGNGF. V is TRBV2 and J is TRBJ2-3; whether TRBD1, the table's D call, matches the DNA was not checked. Ends included, the CDR3 has 11 residues. CDR1 is SNHLY and CDR2 is FYNNEI in the germline V gene.

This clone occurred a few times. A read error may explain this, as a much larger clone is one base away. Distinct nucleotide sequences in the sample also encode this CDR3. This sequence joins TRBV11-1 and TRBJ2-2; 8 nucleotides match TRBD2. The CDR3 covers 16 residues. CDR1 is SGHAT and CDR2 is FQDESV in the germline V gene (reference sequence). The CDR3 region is CASSFFSGTNTGELFF. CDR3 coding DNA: TGTGCCAGTAGCTTCTTTAGCGGGACGAACACCGGGGAGCTGTTTTTT.

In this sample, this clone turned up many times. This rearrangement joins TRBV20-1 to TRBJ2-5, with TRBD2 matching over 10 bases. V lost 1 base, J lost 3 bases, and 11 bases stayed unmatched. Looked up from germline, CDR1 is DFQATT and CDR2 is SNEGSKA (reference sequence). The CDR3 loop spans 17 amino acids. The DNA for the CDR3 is TGCAGTGCTAGAGGTTCGAGCGGGAGGGCCCTTGAAGAGACCCAGTACTTC. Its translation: CSARGSSGRALEETQYF.

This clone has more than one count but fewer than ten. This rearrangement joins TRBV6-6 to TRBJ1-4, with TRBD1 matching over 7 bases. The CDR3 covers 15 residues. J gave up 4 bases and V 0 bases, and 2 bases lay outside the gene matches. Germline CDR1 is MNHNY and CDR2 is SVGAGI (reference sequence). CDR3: CASSYSAGGNEKLFF. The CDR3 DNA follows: TGTGCCAGCAGTTACTCGGCAGGGGGTAATGAAAAACTGTTTTTT.

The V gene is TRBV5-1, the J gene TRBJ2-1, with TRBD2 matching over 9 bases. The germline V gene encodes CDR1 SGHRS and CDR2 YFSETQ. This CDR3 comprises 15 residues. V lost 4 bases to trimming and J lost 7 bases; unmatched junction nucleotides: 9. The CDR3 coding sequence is TGCGCCAGCAGCCTCAGCGGGAGGTCCGGGAATGAGCAGTTCTTC. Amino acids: CASSLSGRSGNEQFF.

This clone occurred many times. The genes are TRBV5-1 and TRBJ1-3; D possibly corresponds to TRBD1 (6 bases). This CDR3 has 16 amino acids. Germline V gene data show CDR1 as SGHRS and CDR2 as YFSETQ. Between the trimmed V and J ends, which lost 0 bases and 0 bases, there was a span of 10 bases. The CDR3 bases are TGCGCCAGCAGCTTGGAAGGGGGGGTCTCTGGAAACACCATATATTTT. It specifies CASSLEGGVSGNTIYF.

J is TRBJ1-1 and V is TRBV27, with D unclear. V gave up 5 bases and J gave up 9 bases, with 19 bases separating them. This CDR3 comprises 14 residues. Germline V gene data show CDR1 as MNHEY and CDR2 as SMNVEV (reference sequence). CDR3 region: CASSPWYDRWQAFF. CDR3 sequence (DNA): TGTGCCAGCAGTCCCTGGTACGATCGCTGGCAAGCTTTCTTT.

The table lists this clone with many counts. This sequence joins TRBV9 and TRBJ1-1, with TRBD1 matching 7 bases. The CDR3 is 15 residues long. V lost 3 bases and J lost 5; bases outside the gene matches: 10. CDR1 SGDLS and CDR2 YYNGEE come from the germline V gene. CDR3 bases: TGTGCCAGCAGCGCTCGACAGGGAGGAGGAACTGAAGCTTTCTTT. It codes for CASSARQGGGTEAFF.

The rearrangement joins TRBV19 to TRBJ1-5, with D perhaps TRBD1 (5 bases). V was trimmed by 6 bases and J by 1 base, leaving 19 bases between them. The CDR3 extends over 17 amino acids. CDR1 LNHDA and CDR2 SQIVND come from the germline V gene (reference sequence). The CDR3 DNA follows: TGTGCCAGTAGCCCCCGTCGGAAGGGGTCAAGCAATCAGCCCCAGCATTTT. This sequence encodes CASSPRRKGSSNQPQHF.

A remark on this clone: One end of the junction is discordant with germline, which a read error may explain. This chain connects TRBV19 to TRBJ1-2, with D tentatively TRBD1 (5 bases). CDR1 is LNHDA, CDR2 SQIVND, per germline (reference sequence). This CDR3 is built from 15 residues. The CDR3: CASRGTQDFGYGYTF. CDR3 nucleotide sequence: TGTGCCAGTAGAGGGACGCAGGATTTTGGCTATGGTTACACCTTC.

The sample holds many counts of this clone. The CDR3 region has the DNA TGTGCCATCAGTCCGCTTTGGGGGTTCGCGGGAGGGAGCCTTTCCAATGAGCAGTTCTTC. It is translated as CAISPLWGFAGGSLSNEQFF. V and J are TRBV10-3 and TRBJ2-1, with TRBD2 matching over 9 bases. This CDR3 spans 20 amino acids. Trimming took 5 bases from V and 6 from J; bases not matched to a gene: 23. Per the germline V gene, CDR1 is ENHRY and CDR2 is SYGVKD.

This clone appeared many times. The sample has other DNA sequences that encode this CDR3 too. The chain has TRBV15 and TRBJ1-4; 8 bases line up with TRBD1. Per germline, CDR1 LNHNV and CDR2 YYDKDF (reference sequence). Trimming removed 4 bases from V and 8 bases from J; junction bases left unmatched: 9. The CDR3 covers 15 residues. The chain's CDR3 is CATSMMTGVGEKLFF. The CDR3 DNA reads TGTGCCACCAGCATGATGACAGGGGTGGGCGAAAAACTGTTTTTT.

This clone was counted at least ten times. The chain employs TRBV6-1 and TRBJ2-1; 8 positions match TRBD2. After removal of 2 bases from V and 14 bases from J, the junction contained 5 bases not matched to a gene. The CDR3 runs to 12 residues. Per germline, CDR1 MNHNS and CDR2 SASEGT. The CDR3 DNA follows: TGTGCCAGCAGTGAACAACGGGAGGGTGAGTTCTTC. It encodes CASSEQREGEFF.

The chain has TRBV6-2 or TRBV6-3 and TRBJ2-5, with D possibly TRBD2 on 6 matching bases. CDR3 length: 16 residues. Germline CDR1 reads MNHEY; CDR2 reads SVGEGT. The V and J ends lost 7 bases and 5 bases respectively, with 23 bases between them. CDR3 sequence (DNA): TGTGCCAGCATTCCAGCTAGCTGGAGGGCCGGGGAGACCCAGTACTTC. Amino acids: CASIPASWRAGETQYF.

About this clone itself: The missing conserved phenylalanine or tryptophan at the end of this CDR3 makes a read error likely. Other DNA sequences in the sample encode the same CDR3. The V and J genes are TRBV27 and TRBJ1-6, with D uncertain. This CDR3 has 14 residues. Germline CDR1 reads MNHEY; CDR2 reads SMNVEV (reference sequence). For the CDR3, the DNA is TGTGCCAGCAGTTCGGGGAGATATAATTCGCCCCTCCACGTT. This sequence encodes CASSSGRYNSPLHV.

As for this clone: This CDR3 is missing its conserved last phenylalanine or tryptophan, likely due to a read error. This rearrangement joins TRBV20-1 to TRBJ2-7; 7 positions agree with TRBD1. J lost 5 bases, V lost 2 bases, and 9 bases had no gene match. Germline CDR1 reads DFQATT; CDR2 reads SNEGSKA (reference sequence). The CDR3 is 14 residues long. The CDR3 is CSARQGELGHEQYL. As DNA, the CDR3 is TGCAGTGCTAGACAGGGGGAGCTGGGGCACGAGCAGTACTTA.

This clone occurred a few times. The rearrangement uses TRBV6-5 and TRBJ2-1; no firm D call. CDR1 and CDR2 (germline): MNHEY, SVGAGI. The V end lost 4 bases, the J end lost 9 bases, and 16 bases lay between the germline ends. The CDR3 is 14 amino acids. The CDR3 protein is CASSFSVWGAEQFF. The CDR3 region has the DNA TGTGCCAGCAGTTTTTCCGTTTGGGGTGCTGAGCAGTTCTTC.

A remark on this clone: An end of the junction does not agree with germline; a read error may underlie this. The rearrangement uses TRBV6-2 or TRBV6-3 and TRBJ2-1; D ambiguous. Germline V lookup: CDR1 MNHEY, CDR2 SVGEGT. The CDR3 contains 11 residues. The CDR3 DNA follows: TGTGCCAGCAGTCCTAACAATAAGCAGTTCTTC. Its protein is CASSPNNKQFF.